The 5 T cell receptor beta chains reported below all come from one sample, sequenced in a study of blood T cell repertoires in COVID-19. TCRdb's table, derived via immunoSEQ multiplex PCR, lists solely in-frame clones and lacks some. The sample contains about 110,000 clones, 86% of which appear only once. The sample consisted of peripheral blood. These receptors all come from a man aged 40-55 years with acute or convalescent COVID-19.

The J gene is TRBJ2-3, the V gene TRBV11-1; 9 bases align to TRBD1. The CDR3 runs 15 residues. Trimming at V came to 5 bases and at J to 6 bases, leaving 9 bases not matched to a gene. Germline CDR1 is SGHAT and CDR2 is FQDESV (reference sequence). In DNA, the CDR3 is TGTGCCAGCAGCCGAACGGACAGGGGCGTGGATACGCAGTATTTT. It translates to CASSRTDRGVDTQYF.

The chain uses TRBV19 and TRBJ2-3; maybe TRBD2 (5 bases). Trimming took 5 bases from V and 4 from J, leaving 13 bases between them. CDR1 and CDR2 (germline): LNHDA, SQIVND (reference sequence). The CDR3 runs 14 residues. The CDR3 region is CASSPSGKADTQYF. In DNA form, the CDR3 reads TGTGCCAGTAGTCCGTCGGGGAAAGCAGATACGCAGTATTTT.

This clone was observed a few times. The chain combines TRBV5-8 with TRBJ1-5, with 9 bases fitting TRBD1. This CDR3 is built from 15 residues. Germline V gives CDR1 SGHTS, CDR2 YDEGEE. After removal of 3 bases from V and 6 bases from J, the junction contained 7 bases not matched to a gene. The CDR3 region is CASSYGTGMGQPQHF. The CDR3 coding sequence is TGTGCCAGCAGCTACGGGACAGGGATGGGTCAGCCCCAGCATTTT. The whole variable domain, filled in from reference TRBV5-8 and TRBJ1-5, reads EAGVTQSPTHLIKTRGQQATLRCSPISGHTSVYWYQQALGLGLQFLLWYDEGEERNRGNFPPRFSGRQFPNYSSELNVNALELEDSALYLCASSYGTGMGQPQHFGDGTRLSIL.

This clone was counted a few times. The chain employs TRBV18 and TRBJ1-2, with 7 nucleotides matching TRBD1. This CDR3 region has 12 residues. Germline V gene sequence: CDR1 KGHSH, CDR2 LQKENI. V shed 3 bases, J shed 10 bases, and the junction held 5 bases outside the gene matches. In DNA form, the CDR3 reads TGTGCCAGCTCACCTCAGGGGACAGACTACACCTTC. Translating it yields CASSPQGTDYTF.

The chain uses TRBV6-5 and TRBJ2-2; 8 bases are shared with TRBD1. With V trimmed by 7 bases and J by 7 bases, 5 bases remained unmatched. This CDR3 has 13 residues. From germline, CDR1 is MNHEY and CDR2 SVGAGI. The CDR3 coding sequence is TGTGCCAGCACTAACAGGGGGGACGGGGAGCTGTTTTTT. Residues: CASTNRGDGELFF.